A single sample is the source of the 25 T cell receptor beta chains below, sequenced in a study of T cell changes during pregnancy in multiple sclerosis. Clones were read by immunoSEQ multiplex PCR, and TCRdb kept only the in-frame ones, dropping some. Of 13,000 to 15,000 clones listed, around 86% are singletons. This sample comprised CD8+ T cells from peripheral blood mononuclear cells, obtained in the first trimester of pregnancy. All receptors derive from a female donor with multiple sclerosis, enrolled in a pregnancy study.

The chain employs TRBV9 and TRBJ2-7, with D possibly being TRBD2 (6 bases). Trimming removed 3 bases at V and 0 bases at J, with 10 bases between. Germline lookup yields CDR1 SGDLS and CDR2 YYNGEE. The CDR3 has 14 amino acids. This chain's CDR3 is CASSAGADSYEQYF. The CDR3 coding sequence is TGTGCCAGCAGCGCGGGAGCCGACTCCTACGAGCAGTACTTC.

This chain links TRBV5-1 with TRBJ2-2; TRBD2 might be the D (5 bases). CDR1 SGHRS and CDR2 YFSETQ come from the germline V gene. Trimming stripped 0 bases from V and 4 bases from J, with 10 bases between. This CDR3 has 15 residues. For the CDR3, the DNA is TGCGCCAGCAGCTTGGAACTAGGAGGCACCGGGGAGCTGTTTTTT. Its translation is CASSLELGGTGELFF. The variable domain in full, with the rest retrieved from reference TRBV5-1 and TRBJ2-2, is KAGVTQTPRYLIKTRGQQVTLSCSPISGHRSVSWYQQTPGQGLQFLFEYFSETQRNKGNFPGRFSGRQFSNSRSEMNVSTLELGDSALYLCASSLELGGTGELFFGEGSRLTVL.

This clone has only a few counts. The J gene is TRBJ1-1, the V gene TRBV9; no clear D gene. Trimming took off 2 bases at V and 1 base at J, with 6 bases between the two ends. Germline loops: CDR1 SGDLS, CDR2 YYNGEE. The CDR3 sequence is 13 residues long. The CDR3 nucleotides are TGTGCCAGCAGCGTGGAGAGGAACACTGAAGCTTTCTTT. Its protein is CASSVERNTEAFF.

The chain uses TRBV9 and TRBJ2-3, with TRBD2 identical over 7 bases. The CDR3 spans 15 residues. Germline assignment: CDR1 SGDLS and CDR2 YYNGEE. With 1 base clipped from V and 3 bases from J, the junction kept 5 bases outside the gene matches. The CDR3, as DNA: TGTGCCAGCAGCGTATGGGCGGGGGAAACAGATACGCAGTATTTT. Residues: CASSVWAGETDTQYF.

This chain links TRBV2 with TRBJ2-5; the match to TRBD2 covers 10 bases. Per the germline V gene, CDR1 is SNHLY and CDR2 is FYNNEI. The CDR3 loop spans 15 amino acids. V shed 2 bases, J shed 1 base, and the junction held 1 base outside the gene matches. CDR3 sequence: CASSETSGTQETQYF. The CDR3 coding sequence is TGTGCCAGCAGTGAAACTAGCGGGACCCAAGAGACCCAGTACTTC.

This chain connects TRBV2 to TRBJ1-2; 8 bases map to TRBD1. Germline values: CDR1 SNHLY, CDR2 FYNNEI. The CDR3 loop spans 14 amino acids. With V trimmed by 4 bases and J by 2 bases, 3 bases remained unmatched. CDR3 sequence (DNA): TGTGCCAGCAGTGCATGGACAGGGAACTATGGCTACACCTTC. Amino acids: CASSAWTGNYGYTF.

The chain combines TRBV6-1 with TRBJ2-3; a possible D gene is TRBD1 (5 bases). The germline V gene has CDR1 MNHNS and CDR2 SASEGT. CDR3 size: 15 residues. Trimming left V 5 bases short and J 3 bases short, with 15 bases between. CDR3 nucleotide sequence: TGTGCCAGCAGTCCACAGGTGGCCCTAACAGATACGCAGTATTTT. Protein sequence: CASSPQVALTDTQYF.

The chain carries TRBV27 and TRBJ1-1, with D tentatively TRBD1 (5 bases). This CDR3 spans 15 amino acids. Germline CDR1 and CDR2: MNHEY and SMNVEV (reference sequence). V was clipped by 5 bases and J by 2 bases, with 15 bases between them. The CDR3 protein is CASSPYRSTNTEAFF. DNA for the CDR3: TGTGCCAGCAGTCCCTACAGGAGTACTAACACTGAAGCTTTCTTT.

This clone came up a few times. The chain has TRBV29-1 and TRBJ1-1; D unclear. The germline V gene has CDR1 SQVTM and CDR2 ANQGSEA. Trimming pared 5 bases from V and 3 bases from J, leaving 7 bases between. This CDR3 contains 11 residues. The CDR3 DNA reads as TGCAGCGTTAGCACCTACACTGAAGCTTTCTTT. This translates into CSVSTYTEAFF.

This clone was detected only a few times. J is TRBJ2-2 and V is TRBV7-6; TRBD1 agrees at 9 bases. The CDR3 runs to 18 residues. V lost 4 bases, J lost 4 bases, and 13 bases stayed unmatched. The V gene's germline CDR1 is SGHVS and CDR2 FNYEAQ. CDR3: CASSWISNRGQRTGELFF. The CDR3, as DNA: TGTGCCAGCAGCTGGATCTCGAACAGGGGGCAACGCACCGGGGAGCTGTTTTTT.

The rearrangement joins TRBV13 to TRBJ2-1; D may be TRBD1 (6 bases). The V end was cut by 2 bases, the J end by 6 bases, with 11 bases between. Germline values: CDR1 PRHDT, CDR2 FYEKMQ (reference sequence). The CDR3 spans 14 residues. Here the CDR3 reads CASSLSGTTNEQFF. CDR3 in DNA: TGTGCCAGCAGCTTATCCGGGACAACCAATGAGCAGTTCTTC.

V and J are TRBV10-3 and TRBJ2-7; 9 bases align to TRBD2. The CDR3 has 17 residues. The germline CDR1 and CDR2 sequences are ENHRY and SYGVKD. V lost 3 bases, J lost 0 bases, and 9 bases stayed unmatched. CDR3 in amino acids: CAISELWASGTSYEQYF. CDR3 in DNA: TGTGCCATCAGTGAACTCTGGGCTAGCGGGACCTCCTACGAGCAGTACTTC.

V gene TRBV18 combines with J gene TRBJ1-1; 7 bases agree with TRBD1. With 3 bases clipped from V and 5 bases from J, the junction kept 6 bases outside the gene matches. The length of the CDR3 is 14 residues. Per the germline V gene, CDR1 is KGHSH and CDR2 is LQKENI. The CDR3 spells CASSPTGRYTEAFF. In nucleotides, the CDR3 is TGTGCCAGCTCACCGACAGGGCGGTATACTGAAGCTTTCTTT.

The chain recombines TRBV28 with TRBJ2-1, with D possibly TRBD1 on 6 matching bases. V dropped 4 bases and J dropped 0 bases, with 13 bases sitting between them. The CDR3 consists of 16 residues. Per the germline V gene, CDR1 is MDHEN and CDR2 is SYDVKM. The CDR3 coding sequence is TGTGCCAGCAGTTCCCCCACAGGGAGCTCCTACAATGAGCAGTTCTTC. The encoded protein is CASSSPTGSSYNEQFF.

The CDR3 DNA follows: TGCGCCAGCAGCCCCGGGACAGGGAAAGGCGAAAAACTGTTTTTT. Protein product: CASSPGTGKGEKLFF. The chain links TRBV10-2 to TRBJ1-4; 9 bases agree with TRBD1. J gave up 8 bases and V 6 bases, and 10 bases lay outside the gene matches. The CDR3 runs to 15 residues. Germline V gene data show CDR1 as WSHSY and CDR2 as SAAADI.

This chain joins TRBV5-6 and TRBJ2-7; 7 positions match TRBD1. With V trimmed by 0 bases and J by 4 bases, 10 bases remained unmatched. The germline V gene encodes CDR1 SGHDT and CDR2 YYEEEE. The CDR3 is 16 residues long. CDR3 amino acids: CASSLEITGEWYEQYF. The CDR3, as DNA: TGTGCCAGCAGCTTGGAGATTACAGGGGAGTGGTACGAGCAGTACTTC.

The chain combines TRBV21-1 with TRBJ1-1; the D call in the table, TRBD1, was not verified against the DNA. TRBV21-1 is deemed a pseudogene. The CDR3 contains 15 residues. CDR3 sequence: CASSGRTGSHTEAFF. The CDR3 nucleotides read TGTGCCAGCAGTGGGAGGACAGGCTCCCACACTGAAGCTTTCTTT.

The chain has TRBV7-3 and TRBJ2-6, with TRBD1 identical over 7 bases. CDR1 SGHTA and CDR2 FQGTGA come from the germline V gene. The CDR3 sequence is 15 residues long. The V gene end was trimmed by 7 bases and the J gene end by 2 bases; junction bases not matched to a gene: 5. CDR3 sequence: CASTHRGPGANVLTF. The CDR3 region has the DNA TGTGCCAGCACCCATAGGGGGCCTGGGGCCAACGTCCTGACTTTC. Complete variable domain (other parts from reference TRBV7-3 and TRBJ2-6): GAGVSQTPSNKVTEKGKYVELRCDPISGHTALYWYRQSLGQGPEFLIYFQGTGAADDSGLPNDRFFAVRPEGSVSTLKIQRTERGDSAVYLCASTHRGPGANVLTFGAGSRLTVL.

This chain links TRBV27 with TRBJ2-1, with 10 bases identical to TRBD2. This CDR3 has 16 amino acids. Germline CDR1 and CDR2: MNHEY and SMNVEV (reference sequence). The V segment lost 5 bases and the J segment 1 base; nucleotides outside the gene matches: 5. CDR3 coding DNA: TGTGCCAGCAGTCACGGACTAGCGGTATCCTACAATGAGCAGTTCTTC. Translated: CASSHGLAVSYNEQFF.

The chain uses TRBV15 and TRBJ2-1; TRBD1 aligns across 8 bases. The V gene's germline CDR1 is LNHNV and CDR2 YYDKDF (reference sequence). V shed 4 bases, J shed 4 bases, and the junction held 6 bases outside the gene matches. This CDR3 region has 15 residues. This CDR3 reads CATSTDRGGYNEQFF. The CDR3 nucleotides are TGTGCCACCAGCACCGACAGGGGAGGATACAATGAGCAGTTCTTC.

This clone was picked up a small number of times. V is TRBV28 and J is TRBJ2-7, with 9 bases aligning to TRBD2. With V trimmed by 8 bases and J by 1 base, 3 bases remained unmatched. Germline V lookup: CDR1 MDHEN, CDR2 SYDVKM. The CDR3 length is 13 residues. The CDR3 DNA is TGTGCCAGCGCTAGCGGGACGTCCTACGAGCAGTACTTC. This encodes CASASGTSYEQYF.

The chain is built from TRBV19 and TRBJ2-7, with a possible D match to TRBD2 (6 bases). The V gene lost 8 bases and the J gene lost 1 base, with 12 bases spanning the gap. CDR1 and CDR2 (germline): LNHDA, SQIVND (reference sequence). The CDR3 length is 13 residues. The CDR3 bases are TGTGCCAGTCGCGGGAAAGGATCCTACGAGCAGTACTTC. This sequence encodes CASRGKGSYEQYF.

CDR3 bases: TGTGCCAGCAGTGATGGCCTAGCGGGAGTATATACCGGGGAGCTGTTTTTT. This sequence encodes CASSDGLAGVYTGELFF. V gene TRBV2 combines with J gene TRBJ2-2, with 10 bases matching TRBD2. This CDR3 comprises 17 residues. V trimming: 3 bases; J trimming: 5 bases; junction bases outside the gene matches: 9. CDR1 and CDR2 (germline): SNHLY, FYNNEI.

V usage is TRBV5-1 and J usage is TRBJ1-4; 7 bases align to TRBD1. J gave up 8 bases and V 3 bases, and 19 bases lay outside the gene matches. CDR1 and CDR2 from the germline V gene are SGHRS and YFSETQ. The CDR3 contains 18 residues. This chain's CDR3 is CASSSDPRGVQGREKLFF. CDR3 DNA: TGCGCCAGCAGCTCCGACCCCAGAGGGGTACAGGGGCGAGAAAAACTGTTTTTT.

The J gene is TRBJ2-4, the V gene TRBV27; no clear D. CDR1 MNHEY and CDR2 SMNVEV come from the germline V gene (reference sequence). Trimming took off 0 bases at V and 3 bases at J, with 3 bases between the two ends. The CDR3 consists of 13 residues. CDR3 residues: CASSLSVKNIQYF. The CDR3 bases are TGTGCCAGCAGTTTATCCGTCAAAAACATTCAGTACTTC.